This T cell receptor beta chain was identified in a study of shared clonotypes between healthy human individuals. Study as a whole: Every donor yielded three CD4 naive, three CD4 memory, two CD8 naive and one CD8 memory plate. The study's findings and limits: Naive CD4 clonotype sharing across several donors was approximately 5%.

As concerns this clone: What it binds is unknown.

Profiled with immunoSEQ multiplex PCR; TCRdb holds only in-frame clones, not every one. Of 700,000 or so clones listed, roughly 78% are singletons. Adult Caucasians living in Nashville, Tennessee made up all of the donors. The CDR3 is 13 amino acids. The germline CDR1 and CDR2 sequences are SQVTM and ANQGSEA. V gave up 6 bases and J gave up 7 bases; unmatched junction bases: 9. Sequenced material: memory CD4+ T cells sorted from blood. Subset specified: CD45RA-negative fraction. The rearrangement joins TRBV29-1 to TRBJ1-1; 9 bases agree with TRBD1. This TCR was recovered from a woman aged 30 to 39 in good health. The CDR3 sequence: CSVNRGRSGEAFF. DNA for the CDR3: TGCAGCGTGAACAGGGGGCGAAGTGGTGAAGCTTTCTTT.